One sample yielded the 19 T cell receptor beta chains listed below, sequenced in a study of PD-L1 blockade in urothelial cancer. Only in-frame clones appear in the TCRdb table, and some are missing; sequencing was by immunoSEQ multiplex PCR. The table shows roughly 100,000 clones, with approximately 87% occurring only once. The time point is: peripheral blood 6 weeks after treatment start. The sequenced sample was PBMCs, obtained around atezolizumab (anti-PD-L1) treatment. All receptors derive from a man in his sixties or seventies with urothelial cancer.

The chain has TRBV28 and TRBJ1-1; a possible D gene is TRBD1 (6 bases). The CDR3 runs 17 residues. Germline V gene data show CDR1 as MDHEN and CDR2 as SYDVKM. Trimming stripped 6 bases from V and 0 bases from J, with 20 bases between. DNA for the CDR3: TGTGCCAGCAGCCCGGAGGGGGGGGAGTACTTGAACACTGAAGCTTTCTTT. Translation: CASSPEGGEYLNTEAFF.

The chain has TRBV11-2 and TRBJ2-2, with TRBD2 identical over 7 bases. V shed 2 bases and J 7 bases; nucleotides not matched to a gene: 10. CDR3 length: 16 residues. Germline CDR1 is SGHAT and CDR2 is FQNNGV. For the CDR3, the DNA is TGTGCCAGCAGCTTACTAGCGGAGCTTATTGTCGGGGAGCTGTTTTTT. Encoded protein: CASSLLAELIVGELFF.

The J gene is TRBJ1-1, the V gene TRBV7-2, with 7 bases matching TRBD1. J gave up 1 base and V 4 bases, and 6 bases lay outside the gene matches. This CDR3 comprises 15 residues. Per the germline V gene, CDR1 is SGHTA and CDR2 is FQGNSA. The CDR3 is CASSSIYRGNTEAFF. The CDR3 bases are TGTGCCAGCAGCTCCATATACAGGGGGAACACTGAAGCTTTCTTT.

The genes are TRBV9 and TRBJ2-3; TRBD1 aligns across 7 bases. Germline trimming cut 0 bases from V and 2 bases from J; bases unmatched to any gene: 3. The CDR3 has 15 residues. Looked up from germline, CDR1 is SGDLS and CDR2 is YYNGEE. CDR3 bases: TGTGCCAGCAGCGTAGGACAGGGAAACACAGATACGCAGTATTTT. It codes for CASSVGQGNTDTQYF.

This chain links TRBV13 with TRBJ2-2; D possibly corresponds to TRBD1 (5 bases). Germline V lookup: CDR1 PRHDT, CDR2 FYEKMQ (reference sequence). This CDR3 contains 16 residues. V was clipped by 6 bases and J by 0 bases, with 14 bases between them. The CDR3 is CASRTTGYANTGELFF. In DNA, the CDR3 is TGTGCCAGCAGAACCACAGGCTACGCGAACACCGGGGAGCTGTTTTTT.

The chain joins TRBV19 to TRBJ1-5; no clear D gene. Between the trimmed V and J ends, which lost 6 bases and 0 bases, there was a span of 12 bases. The CDR3 has 15 amino acids. Per germline, CDR1 LNHDA and CDR2 SQIVND (reference sequence). The CDR3 sequence: CASSSPAGSNQPQHF. The CDR3 DNA follows: TGTGCCAGTAGCTCCCCGGCGGGTAGCAATCAGCCCCAGCATTTT.

The CDR3, as DNA: TGCGCCAGCAGCTTCCGCCGACTAGCGGAAGAGACCCAGTACTTC. Translated: CASSFRRLAEETQYF. The gene calls are TRBV5-1 and TRBJ2-5, with 9 bases that match TRBD2. CDR1 SGHRS and CDR2 YFSETQ come from the germline V gene. This CDR3 is built from 15 residues. Losses at the gene ends were 2 bases for V and 3 bases for J; bases not matched to a gene: 5.

The chain uses TRBV2 and TRBJ1-6; D possibly corresponds to TRBD1 (6 bases). Trimming took off 4 bases at V and 8 bases at J, with 12 bases between the two ends. Germline V gene sequence: CDR1 SNHLY, CDR2 FYNNEI. This CDR3 has 14 residues. The chain's CDR3 is CASSARTVYSPLHF. In DNA, the CDR3 is TGTGCCAGCAGTGCTCGGACAGTTTATTCACCCCTCCACTTT.

This rearrangement joins TRBV5-4 to TRBJ2-1; D possibly corresponds to TRBD1 (5 bases). CDR3 length: 16 amino acids. Trimming pared 1 base from V and 6 bases from J, leaving 17 bases between. The V gene's germline CDR1 is SGHNT and CDR2 YYREEE (reference sequence). CDR3: CASSLTPQGVPNEQFF. The CDR3 DNA follows: TGTGCCAGCAGCTTGACCCCGCAGGGCGTCCCCAATGAGCAGTTCTTC.

The chain is built from TRBV9 and TRBJ1-4; 7 nucleotides line up with TRBD1. This CDR3 has 18 residues. Germline values: CDR1 SGDLS, CDR2 YYNGEE. Trimming took 0 bases from V and 7 from J; bases not matched to a gene: 15. The DNA of the CDR3 is TGTGCCAGCAGCGTAGCTACAGGAGGGGGGACAGTCCGTGAAAAACTGTTTTTT. Its protein is CASSVATGGGTVREKLFF. The whole variable domain, filled in from reference TRBV9 and TRBJ1-4, reads DSGVTQTPKHLITATGQRVTLRCSPRSGDLSVYWYQQSLDQGLQFLIQYYNGEERAKGNILERFSAQQFPDLHSELNLSSLELGDSALYFCASSVATGGGTVREKLFFGSGTQLSVL.

The genes are TRBV5-6 and TRBJ2-7; 7 bases are shared with TRBD1. Germline CDR1 and CDR2: SGHDT and YYEEEE. The trim removed 4 bases at V and 2 bases at J, leaving 6 bases unmatched. This CDR3 has 14 residues. The CDR3 bases are TGTGCCAGCAGCCACGACAGGGCCGCCTACGAGCAGTACTTC. Its translation: CASSHDRAAYEQYF.

CDR3: CASRPPGLVTEAFF. Written as DNA, the CDR3 is TGTGCCAGCAGGCCGCCGGGTCTAGTCACTGAAGCTTTCTTT. J is TRBJ1-1 and V is TRBV6-5, with D hard to call. There are 14 residues in the CDR3. Trimming cost V 6 bases and J 4 bases, with 15 bases left between them. Germline-derived CDR1 and CDR2 are MNHEY and SVGAGI.

The chain uses TRBV6-5 and TRBJ1-1; 8 bases match TRBD1. The junction had 7 bases not matched to a gene; V was cut back by 6 bases and J by 4 bases. Per the germline V gene, CDR1 is MNHEY and CDR2 is SVGAGI. CDR3 length: 14 amino acids. The CDR3 spells CASRRNTGGTEAFF. DNA for the CDR3: TGTGCCAGCAGACGAAACACAGGGGGCACTGAAGCTTTCTTT.

The chain joins TRBV21-1 to TRBJ2-5; the table's TRBD1 call for D was not verified on the DNA. TRBV21-1 is a recognized pseudogene. CDR3 length: 14 amino acids. The CDR3 reads CASSNQTPQETQYF. The CDR3 DNA reads as TGTGCCAGCAGCAACCAGACACCCCAAGAGACCCAGTACTTC.

The chain couples TRBV5-1 to TRBJ1-6; D remains ambiguous. There are 15 residues in the CDR3. Trimming took 1 base from V and 2 from J, leaving 7 bases between them. The germline V gene encodes CDR1 SGHRS and CDR2 YFSETQ. The CDR3 DNA sequence: TGCGCCAGCAGCTTGCAGGAGGCCTATAATTCACCCCTCCACTTT. Its protein is CASSLQEAYNSPLHF.

The chain carries TRBV11-2 and TRBJ1-1; TRBD1 might be the D (5 bases). Germline V lookup: CDR1 SGHAT, CDR2 FQNNGV. The CDR3 loop spans 18 amino acids. Trimming stripped 3 bases from V and 0 bases from J, with 20 bases between. In DNA, the CDR3 is TGTGCCAGCAGCTTCGGGGGTCAGGGTGGAACTATGAACACTGAAGCTTTCTTT. Encoded protein: CASSFGGQGGTMNTEAFF.

This chain's CDR3 is CASTGLAGAGEQYF. Here the CDR3 DNA reads TGTGCCAGCACCGGACTAGCGGGGGCGGGGGAGCAGTACTTC. The chain employs TRBV2 and TRBJ2-7, with 13 nucleotides matching TRBD2. The CDR3 loop spans 14 amino acids. With V trimmed by 7 bases and J by 7 bases, 7 bases remained unmatched. Germline values: CDR1 SNHLY, CDR2 FYNNEI. Full variable domain (missing parts from reference TRBV2 and TRBJ2-7): EPEVTQTPSHQVTQMGQEVILRCVPISNHLYFYWYRQILGQKVEFLVSFYNNEISEKSEIFDDQFSVERPDGSNFTLKIRSTKLEDSAMYFCASTGLAGAGEQYFGPGTRLTVT.

The chain carries TRBV9 and TRBJ1-2; the D is unclear. The CDR3 covers 14 residues. The germline V and J ends were trimmed by 1 base and 2 bases, with 9 bases remaining between them. The V gene's germline CDR1 is SGDLS and CDR2 YYNGEE. CDR3 sequence: CASSVNQANYGYTF. The CDR3 DNA sequence: TGTGCCAGCAGCGTAAACCAGGCAAACTATGGCTACACCTTC.

The chain combines TRBV19 with TRBJ2-4; 7 bases match TRBD1. Germline V lookup: CDR1 LNHDA, CDR2 SQIVND (reference sequence). The ends lost 3 bases at V and 5 bases at J; junction bases unmatched: 1. This CDR3 has 13 amino acids. Here the CDR3 reads CASSIGQENIQYF. In DNA form, the CDR3 reads TGTGCCAGTAGTATCGGACAGGAAAACATTCAGTACTTC.